The 18 T cell receptor beta chains given below trace back to one sample, sequenced in a study of tumor-infiltrating lymphocytes in primary liver carcinoma (dated by TCRdb to between 2016 and 2019). Total RNA and DNA were co-extracted from about 19-30 mg of bulk tissue with the AllPrep DNA/RNA mini kit, without cell sorting. The sequencer listed for this sample is Illumina HiSeq 2500. Using a constant-region primer and ProtoScript II reverse transcriptase, TCRbeta-specific cDNA was reverse-transcribed from around 520 ng total RNA. Construction of the TCRbeta libraries relied on three nested rounds of multiplex PCR, following a slightly modified ARM-PCR procedure. Each of the first two PCR rounds ran for nine to ten cycles and used multiplex TRBV1-TRBV30 forward primers together with a Cbeta reverse primer. The public reads were run again by TCRdb, first through fastp at Q25 and then through MiXCR, and only productive beta chains were kept. Rows merge per CDR3 protein into single entries with the most common DNA and genes. The sample includes about 59,000 distinct CDR3 sequences, with less than 85% observed a single time. The ten most abundant clones make up roughly three fifths of the sample.

What was sequenced was liver tumor tissue from sampling region 2. This specimen's cell subset or site label, per the study, means: tumor region T2, inferior pole. Source of these receptors: a man in his forties with primary liver carcinoma and hepatitis B virus infection.

About this clonotype itself: The CDR3 end shows no conserved phenylalanine or tryptophan, and so a read error is likely. The limits of the CDR3 on the DNA are not certain, so only TCRdb's listed CDR3 is given. The chain employs TRBV12-3 or TRBV12-4 and TRBJ2-4; the table's D call, TRBD1, has no DNA check behind it. The CDR3 extends over 15 residues, inclusive of both ends. Here the CDR3 reads CASSLVRDDKDIQYL.

Remarks on this clonotype: The final CDR3 position lacks the conserved phenylalanine or tryptophan, pointing to a likely read error. No DNA is shown, since the ends of the CDR3 on it are uncertain; the CDR3 is the one TCRdb lists. The chain links TRBV11-2 to TRBJ2-2; TRBD2 is the table's D call and was not checked against the DNA. Per germline, CDR1 SGHAT and CDR2 FQNNGV. The CDR3 is 15 residues long, ends included. The CDR3 sequence is CASSFAGSNTGELLY.

This clonotype was seen only a few times. The chain combines TRBV19 with TRBJ2-1; D not resolved. The V gene's germline CDR1 is LNHDA and CDR2 SQIVND (reference sequence). The CDR3 has 13 residues. V gave up 5 bases and J gave up 6 bases, with 11 bases separating them. The CDR3 reads CASSPSAPNEQFF. CDR3 sequence (DNA): TGTGCCAGTAGTCCCTCGGCCCCCAATGAGCAGTTCTTC.

As concerns this clonotype: One end of the junction is discordant with germline, which a read error may explain. The chain links TRBV6-1 to TRBJ2-1, with D unresolved. The CDR3 covers 10 residues. Germline V CDR1 and CDR2: MNHNS, SASEGT. CDR3 nucleotide sequence: TGTACCAGTGGGGTTGGTGAGCAGTTCTTC. The encoded protein is CTSGVGEQFF.

This chain joins TRBV9 and TRBJ1-1; possibly TRBD1 for D (6 bases). The V end was cut by 3 bases, the J end by 4 bases, with 10 bases between. CDR3 length: 13 amino acids. Germline V gives CDR1 SGDLS, CDR2 YYNGEE. Written as DNA, the CDR3 is TGTGCCAGCAGCGGGGGGGCCGGCACTGAAGCTTTCTTT. Its translation: CASSGGAGTEAFF.

This clonotype occurred many times. V and J are TRBV30 and TRBJ2-6, with D perhaps TRBD1 (5 bases). The CDR3 covers 15 residues. V dropped 3 bases and J dropped 1 base, with 10 bases sitting between them. Germline V gene lookup returns CDR1 GTSNPN and CDR2 SVGIG (reference sequence). CDR3 residues: CAWRSTGSGANVLTF. DNA for the CDR3: TGTGCCTGGAGATCCACAGGATCTGGGGCCAACGTCCTGACTTTC.

Concerning this clonotype itself: A much bigger clone sits one base away, suggesting this may be a read error. The chain recombines TRBV5-1 with TRBJ2-1, with TRBD2 matching over 9 bases. Germline V lookup: CDR1 SGHRS, CDR2 YFSETQ. J gave up 11 bases and V 1 base, and 10 bases lay outside the gene matches. This CDR3 region has 15 residues. The CDR3 region is CASSLSVAGANKQFF. For the CDR3, the DNA is TGCGCCAGCAGCTTGAGTGTAGCGGGAGCTAATAAGCAGTTCTTC.

This rearrangement joins TRBV5-1 to TRBJ2-7; D remains ambiguous. V was cut by 6 bases and J by 0 bases, with 16 bases left in between. Germline V gene data show CDR1 as SGHRS and CDR2 as YFSETQ. The CDR3 contains 15 residues. The CDR3 is CASTTTRVSSYEQYF. The CDR3 region has the DNA TGCGCCAGCACCACGACTCGCGTGAGCTCCTACGAGCAGTACTTC.

As concerns this clonotype: Germline and junction disagree at one end, which may indicate a read error. This chain joins TRBV11-2 and TRBJ2-7; 9 bases map to TRBD1. The CDR3 consists of 15 residues. Germline V CDR1 and CDR2: SGHAT, FQNNGV. CDR3 DNA: TGTGCCAGCTGTTACGGGACAGGGTGTCCCTACGAGCAGTGCTTC. Its protein product is CASCYGTGCPYEQCF.

Comments on this clonotype: Mismatch with germline at one junction end may stem from a read error. The rearrangement links TRBV5-5 to TRBJ2-3; D is possibly TRBD2 (6 bases). The length of the CDR3 is 13 residues. CDR1 SGHKS and CDR2 YYEKEE come from the germline V gene (reference sequence). CDR3 protein: CASNSGGEDKQYF. The CDR3 nucleotides are TGTGCCAGCAACTCGGGCGGGGAAGATAAGCAGTATTTT.

About this clonotype: This may come from a read error, since a much larger clone is one base off. The rearrangement links TRBV11-2 to TRBJ2-7; unclear D gene. The CDR3 totals 15 residues. The germline CDR1 and CDR2 sequences are SGHAT and FQNNGV. CDR3 loop: CAGSLSVGISYEQYF. DNA for the CDR3: TGTGCCGGCAGCCTATCTGTGGGAATATCCTACGAGCAGTACTTC. Drawing the rest from reference TRBV11-2 and TRBJ2-7, the complete variable domain is EAGVAQSPRYKIIEKRQSVAFWCNPISGHATLYWYQQILGQGPKLLIQFQNNGVVDDSQLPKDRFSAERLKGVDSTLKIQPAKLEDSAVYLCAGSLSVGISYEQYFGPGTRLTVT.

Details on this clonotype: A much larger clone differs by one base, so this may be a read error. The CDR3 DNA follows: TGTGTCAGCAGCCAGTCCGGGACTCTCAATGAGCAGTTCTTC. It translates to CVSSQSGTLNEQFF. The V gene is TRBV7-3, the J gene TRBJ2-1, with a tentative D call TRBD2 (6 bases). Germline CDR1 is SGHTA and CDR2 is FQGTGA. The CDR3 consists of 14 residues. The full variable domain, with the rest looked up from reference TRBV7-3 and TRBJ2-1, is GAGVSQTPSNKVTEKGKYVELRCDPISGHTALYWYRQSLGQGPEFLIYFQGTGAADDSGLPNDRFFAVRPEGSVSTLKIQRTERGDSAVYLCVSSQSGTLNEQFFGPGTRLTVL.

Worth noting for this clonotype: Here the CDR3 omits its conserved ending phenylalanine or tryptophan, so a read error is the likely source. The rearrangement links TRBV6-1 to TRBJ2-1, with D unresolved. CDR1 and CDR2 from the germline V gene are MNHNS and SASEGT. CDR3 length: 11 residues. In DNA form, the CDR3 reads TGTGTTCTCAGGTACTACAATGAGCAGTTCATC. Translated: CVLRYYNEQFI.

For this clonotype: At one end, the junction sequence differs from germline, possibly due to a read error. The V gene is TRBV11-2, the J gene TRBJ2-1; D is ambiguous. Looked up from germline, CDR1 is SGHAT and CDR2 is FQNNGV. This CDR3 spans 14 amino acids. The chain's CDR3 is CASSLGVSNNEQLF. DNA of the CDR3: TGTGCCAGTAGCTTAGGCGTCTCAAACAATGAGCAGCTCTTC.

V usage is TRBV6-4 and J usage is TRBJ2-1; tentatively, D is TRBD2 (5 bases). V was cut by 3 bases and J by 16 bases, with 22 bases left in between. Germline loops: CDR1 MRHNA, CDR2 SNTAGT. This CDR3 contains 14 residues. This CDR3 is CASSERGSEDERFF. CDR3 nucleotide sequence: TGTGCCAGCAGTGAACGTGGGAGTGAAGATGAGCGATTCTTC.

In the case of this clonotype: This CDR3 fails to terminate in the conserved phenylalanine or tryptophan, so it likely reflects a read error. The DNA is omitted, as the CDR3 cannot be located on it reliably, and the CDR3 follows TCRdb's listing. This chain connects TRBV11-2 to TRBJ2-5. The CDR3 spans 14 amino acids, including both terminal residues. CDR1 is SGHAT and CDR2 is FQNNGV in the germline V gene. This CDR3 is CASSLGRYRETQCL.

This chain joins TRBV12-3 or TRBV12-4 and TRBJ2-4, with a tentative D call TRBD2 (5 bases). The CDR3 sequence is 15 residues long. Written as DNA, the CDR3 is TGTGTCAGTAGTTTAGTCCGGGATGACAAAAACATTCAGTACTTC. This gives the protein CVSSLVRDDKNIQYF.

Comment on this clonotype: One junction end disagrees with the germline gene, perhaps due to a read error. CDR3 sequence reads: CANIQTDTHYF. The DNA for the CDR3 is TGTGCCAACATTCAAACAGATACGCATTATTTT. The rearrangement uses TRBV6-1 and TRBJ2-3, with unresolved D. Germline lookup yields CDR1 MNHNS and CDR2 SASEGT. The CDR3 covers 11 residues.